Each of the 10 T cell receptor beta chains below was sequenced from the same sample in a study of T cell clonality in common variable immunodeficiency. Which antigens these TCRs recognize remains unknown. Findings and caveats of the study: Fewer deletions and N-nucleotide insertions were reportedly seen in common variable immunodeficiency TCR beta sequences.

Sequencing was performed with immunoSEQ multiplex PCR; in TCRdb, only in-frame clones are kept and a portion is missing. The repertoire yields about 35,000 clones, none seen only once; the top ten contain around 30%. The sample was peripheral blood mononuclear cells. The receptors shown here come from a human donor with common variable immunodeficiency.

This clone showed up just a few times. Coverage ceases 3 residues before the CDR3 finishes, and the germline J gene fills in the end. The chain recombines TRBV2 with TRBJ2-1; D gene uncertain. The V gene's germline CDR1 is SNHLY and CDR2 FYNNEI. CDR3 length: 16 amino acids. Trimming left V 5 bases short and J 0 bases short, with 14 bases between. CDR3 sequence: CASSHHDTGSYNEQFF. The sequenced part of the CDR3 DNA is TGTGCCAGCAGTCATCACGACACCGGCTCCTACAATGAG.

In its sample, this clone was seen a few times. The read gets to within 3 residues of the CDR3 end, and the germline J gene fills in the rest. The rearrangement links TRBV7-8 to TRBJ2-7; D may be TRBD2 (6 bases). The CDR3 covers 14 residues. From germline, CDR1 is SGHVS and CDR2 FQNEAQ. The ends were cut back, 4 bases at V and 1 base at J, with 11 bases in the middle. The CDR3: CASSSSAVSYEQYF. The CDR3 bases that were read are TGTGCCAGCAGCTCTAGCGCCGTATCCTACGAG.

This clone was observed many times. With the read ending 3 residues before the CDR3 end, the germline J gene is used to fill in that end. The chain joins TRBV7-7 to TRBJ2-5; TRBD2 agrees at 12 bases. This CDR3 comprises 15 residues. Trimming at V came to 4 bases and at J to 7 bases, leaving 7 bases not matched to a gene. The V gene's germline CDR1 is SSHAT and CDR2 FNYEAQ (reference sequence). The CDR3 spells CASSSQGLAGGTQYF. The part of the CDR3 DNA that was read is TGTGCCAGCAGCTCCCAGGGACTAGCGGGCGGGACC.

This chain's CDR3 is CASSPQAGPLEQYF. The sequenced CDR3 bases are TGTGCCAGCAGCCCCCAGGCGGGGCCCCTCGAG. The chain is built from TRBV7-2 and TRBJ2-7; D is perhaps TRBD2 (6 bases). The read ends 3 residues before the CDR3 terminus; that terminus is restored from the germline J gene. Trimming removed 5 bases at V and 6 bases at J, with 17 bases between. Looked up from germline, CDR1 is SGHTA and CDR2 is FQGNSA. The CDR3 sequence is 14 residues long.

This clone was seen ten or more times. The read stops 3 residues short of the end of the CDR3; the missing end is completed from the germline J gene. The gene calls are TRBV2 and TRBJ2-1; TRBD2 might be the D (6 bases). Germline V CDR1 and CDR2: SNHLY, FYNNEI. The V end lost 7 bases, the J end lost 0 bases, and 10 bases lay between the germline ends. The CDR3 is made up of 14 amino acids. The sequenced CDR3 bases are TGTGCCAGCATTGGGACTGGCTCCTACAATGAG. It encodes CASIGTGSYNE. The entire CDR3 is CASIGTGSYNEQFF.

For this clone: The read gets to within 3 residues of the CDR3 end, and the germline J gene fills in the rest. The rearrangement uses TRBV10-2 and TRBJ2-7; TRBD1 agrees at 10 bases. This CDR3 comprises 14 residues. The V and J ends lost 6 bases and 4 bases, in that order; junction bases with no gene match: 6. Looked up from germline, CDR1 is WSHSY and CDR2 is SAAADI. The covered CDR3 bases are TGCGCCAGCAGGGGACAGGGGAGAGGGTACGAG. It yields the protein CASRGQGRGYE. The whole CDR3 is CASRGQGRGYEQYF.

In this sample, this clone turned up many times. The read gets to within 3 residues of the CDR3 end, and the germline J gene fills in the rest. The rearrangement uses TRBV7-2 and TRBJ2-5; 10 bases map to TRBD2. The CDR3 has 15 amino acids. J lost 3 bases, V lost 3 bases, and 4 bases had no gene match. Germline lookup yields CDR1 SGHTA and CDR2 FQGNSA. The CDR3: CASSFQAGGKETQYF. CDR3 DNA, as far as it was read: TGTGCCAGCAGCTTTCAAGCGGGGGGGAAAGAGACC. Full variable domain (rest looked up from reference TRBV7-2 and TRBJ2-5): GAGVSQSPSNKVTEKGKDVELRCDPISGHTALYWYRQSLGQGLEFLIYFQGNSAPDKSGLPSDRFSAERTGGSVSTLTIQRTQQEDSAVYLCASSFQAGGKETQYFGPGTRLLVL.

Details on this clone: The read ends 3 residues before the CDR3 terminus; that terminus is restored from the germline J gene. This chain connects TRBV7-6 to TRBJ1-1; unclear D gene. CDR3 size: 13 residues. V was cut by 5 bases and J by 2 bases, with 9 bases left in between. The germline CDR1 and CDR2 sequences are SGHVS and FNYEAQ. The sequenced CDR3 bases are TGTGCCAGCAGCAACCGGGGTAACACTGAA. Amino acids: CASSNRGNTE. In full, the CDR3 is CASSNRGNTEAFF.

The sample holds many counts of this clone. The read ends 3 residues shy of where the CDR3 ends; the end is completed using the germline J gene. The rearrangement links TRBV5-6 to TRBJ2-7, with 8 bases that match TRBD1. CDR3 length equals 14 residues. The germline CDR1 and CDR2 sequences are SGHDT and YYEEEE. V shed 4 bases, J shed 3 bases, and the junction held 6 bases outside the gene matches. The sequenced part of the CDR3 DNA is TGTGCCAGCAGCCCGGGACAGGTCAACTACGAG. Amino acids: CASSPGQVNYE. The full CDR3 reads CASSPGQVNYEQYF.

In its sample, this clone was seen many times. The read finishes 3 residues shy of the CDR3 end, and the germline J gene is used to complete it. This chain connects TRBV30 to TRBJ2-7; 10 positions agree with TRBD2. The CDR3 totals 14 residues. V was pared by 6 bases and J by 2 bases, with 7 bases of the junction left unmatched. Germline assignment: CDR1 GTSNPN and CDR2 SVGIG (reference sequence). CDR3 loop: CACRRTSGTYEQYF. The CDR3 DNA, read in part, is TGTGCCTGCCGAAGGACTAGCGGTACCTACGAG.